This TCR beta chain was identified in a study of T cell responses to AZD1222 COVID-19 vaccine. Study-level findings and limits: CD4 TCRs covered the whole spike, strongest at regions 160-218 and 743-854. Clonal diversity was possibly underestimated; the donors were predominantly white British and more often female. The number of AZD1222 recipients seropositive at baseline was only five to seven.

This CDR3 contains 16 residues. Trimming removed 5 bases at V and 6 bases at J, with 21 bases between. Germline values: CDR1 SGHVS, CDR2 FNYEAQ. Assay: immunoSEQ multiplex PCR; the TCRdb copy retains only in-frame clones and omits some. There are around 100,000 clones in the sample; about 93% occur only once, and less than 5% lies in the top ten. This clone has just one count. Its antigen is undetermined. This chain joins TRBV7-6 and TRBJ2-3; no clear D. This sequence was found in an adult in good health. Sample: peripheral blood, taken on day 0 of AZD1222 vaccination. The CDR3 coding sequence is TGTGCCAGCAGCCTACAACCGGGTCCCCCGGCGGATACGCAGTATTTT. Its translation is CASSLQPGPPADTQYF.